Sequencing of this T cell receptor beta chain was carried out in a study of blood T cell repertoires in COVID-19. Overall study context: Italy, Spain and the United States were the sources of the convalescent and acute COVID-19 samples. PBMCs, B-cell-depleted T cells, or T cells were the source of the cDNA or gDNA that made up the material.

Original processing notes: Using reference gene primer amplification, nucleated cell counts were estimated. Profiling relied on immunoSEQ multiplex PCR, and the TCRdb table lists in-frame clones only, not all of them. That table gives V, J and clone size, and the DNA gave D and trimming. Among over 400,000 clones, approximately 83% were seen once, and the ten largest hold about 3.2%. The germline V and J ends were trimmed by 4 bases and 8 bases, with 10 bases remaining between them. This CDR3 comprises 13 residues. Per germline, CDR1 SGHKS and CDR2 YYEKEE (reference sequence). The chain has TRBV5-5 and TRBJ1-6; D is possibly TRBD1 (6 bases). Material: peripheral blood. The receptor comes from a human donor in a cohort sampled during active COVID-19. CDR3 coding DNA: TGTGCCAGCAGCCCCAACAGGGATTCACCCCTCCACTTT. As protein: CASSPNRDSPLHF.